This T cell receptor (beta chain) was captured in a study of response to subunit inactivated influenza vaccine. General observations from the study: Authors proposed each seasonal influenza vaccination draws in few new T cells.

Per germline, CDR1 SQVTM and CDR2 ANQGSEA. CDR3 length: 11 residues. Trimming took 1 base from V and 7 from J, leaving 4 bases between them. This clonotype was seen repeatedly, ten times or more. The antigen remains undetermined. TCRdb analysed the RT-PCR reads with MiXCR anew, one entry per CDR3 protein. The sample shows 610,000 or so distinct CDR3 sequences, around 13% of them seen only once. This TCR derives from a man over 45 who received an inactivated influenza vaccine. The source material was PBMCs from blood, sampled roughly 13 days after vaccination. This chain joins TRBV29-1 and TRBJ2-2; D remains ambiguous. The CDR3 sequence: CSVEVFGELFF. CDR3 bases: TGCAGCGTTGAAGTTTTCGGGGAGCTGTTTTTT.